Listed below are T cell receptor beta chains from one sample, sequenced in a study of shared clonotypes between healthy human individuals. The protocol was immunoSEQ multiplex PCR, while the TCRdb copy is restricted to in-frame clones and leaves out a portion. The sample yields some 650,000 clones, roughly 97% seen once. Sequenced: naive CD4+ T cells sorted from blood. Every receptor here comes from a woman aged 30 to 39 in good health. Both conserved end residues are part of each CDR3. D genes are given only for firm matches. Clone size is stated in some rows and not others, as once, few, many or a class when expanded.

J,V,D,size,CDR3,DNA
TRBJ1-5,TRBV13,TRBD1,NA,CASSRTGRDQPQHF,TGTGCCAGCAGTAGGACAGGACGGGATCAGCCCCAGCATTTT
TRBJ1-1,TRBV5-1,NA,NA,CASSPWTGIRNTEAFF,TGCGCCAGCAGCCCGTGGACGGGGATCCGAAACACTGAAGCTTTCTTT
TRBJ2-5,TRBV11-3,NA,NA,CASSSTLASTQYF,TGTGCCAGCAGCTCAACTTTAGCGTCGACCCAGTACTTC
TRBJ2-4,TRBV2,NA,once,CASSQGTGKNIQYF,TGTGCCAGCAGTCAAGGGACGGGCAAAAACATTCAGTACTTC
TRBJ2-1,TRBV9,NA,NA,CASSVAGSTYNEQFF,TGTGCCAGCAGCGTAGCCGGGAGTACCTACAATGAGCAGTTCTTC
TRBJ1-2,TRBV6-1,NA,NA,CASSEAREDYGYTF,TGTGCCAGCAGTGAGGCCCGGGAAGACTATGGCTACACCTTC
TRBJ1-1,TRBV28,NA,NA,CASKVSGSTEAFF,TGTGCCAGCAAGGTTTCAGGGAGTACTGAAGCTTTCTTT
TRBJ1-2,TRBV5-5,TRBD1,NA,CASSVNRGTGAYGYTF,TGTGCCAGCAGCGTGAACAGGGGGACAGGCGCGTATGGCTACACCTTC
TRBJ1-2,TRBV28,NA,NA,CASSPGGIRYGYTF,TGTGCCAGCAGCCCCGGGGGTATTAGGTATGGCTACACCTTC
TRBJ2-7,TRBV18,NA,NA,CASSPQQGYEQYF,TGTGCCAGCTCACCACAACAGGGTTACGAGCAGTACTTC
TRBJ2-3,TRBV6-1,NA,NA,CASSESGTQYF,TGTGCCAGCAGTGAAAGTGGTACGCAGTATTTT
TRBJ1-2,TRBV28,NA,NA,CASSFPQGSQYGYTF,TGTGCCAGCAGTTTCCCTCAGGGCAGTCAATATGGCTACACCTTC
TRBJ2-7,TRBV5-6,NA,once,CASSLDRAQEQYF,TGTGCCAGCAGCTTGGACAGGGCGCAGGAGCAGTACTTC
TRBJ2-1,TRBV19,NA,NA,CATQAGDTNNEQFF,TGTGCCACTCAAGCCGGGGACACCAACAATGAGCAGTTCTTC
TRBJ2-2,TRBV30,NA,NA,CAWSQVPNTGELFF,TGTGCCTGGAGCCAGGTCCCCAACACCGGGGAGCTGTTTTTT
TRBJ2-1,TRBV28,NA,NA,CASSVRGLEQFF,TGTGCCAGCAGTGTGAGGGGCTTGGAGCAGTTCTTC
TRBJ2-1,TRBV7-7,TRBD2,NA,CASSPVAGGPGNEQFF,TGTGCCAGCAGCCCCGTAGCGGGAGGGCCGGGCAATGAGCAGTTCTTC
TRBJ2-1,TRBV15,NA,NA,CATSRVTGHNEQFF,TGTGCCACCAGCAGAGTAACAGGACACAATGAGCAGTTCTTC
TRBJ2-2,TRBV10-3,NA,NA,CAISGGPSNTGELFF,TGTGCCATCAGTGGGGGACCCTCGAACACCGGGGAGCTGTTTTTT
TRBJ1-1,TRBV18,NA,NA,CASSPQGLSTEAFF,TGTGCCAGCTCACCACAGGGGCTCTCCACTGAAGCTTTCTTT